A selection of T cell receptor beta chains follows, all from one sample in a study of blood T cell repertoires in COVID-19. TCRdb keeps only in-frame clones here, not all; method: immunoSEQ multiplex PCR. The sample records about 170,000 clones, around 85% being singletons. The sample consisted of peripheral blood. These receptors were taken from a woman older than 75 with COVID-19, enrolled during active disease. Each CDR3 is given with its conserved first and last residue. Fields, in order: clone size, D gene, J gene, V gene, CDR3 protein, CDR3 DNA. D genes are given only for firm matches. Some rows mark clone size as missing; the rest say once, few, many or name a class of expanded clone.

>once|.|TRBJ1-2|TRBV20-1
CSARDFYTF
TGCAGTGCTAGGGACTTCTACACCTTC
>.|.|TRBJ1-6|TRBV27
CASSLYLDSSPLHF
TGTGCCAGCAGTTTATACTTGGACAGTTCACCCCTCCACTTT
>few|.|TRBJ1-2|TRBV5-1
CASILDPGVPNYGYTF
TGCGCCAGCATCCTAGACCCGGGGGTTCCTAACTATGGCTACACCTTC
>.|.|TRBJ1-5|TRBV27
CASSLGRDQPQHF
TGTGCCAGCAGTTTAGGCAGGGATCAGCCCCAGCATTTT
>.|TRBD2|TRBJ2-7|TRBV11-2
CASSRTRGSYEQYF
TGTGCCAGCAGTCGGACTAGGGGTTCCTACGAGCAGTACTTC
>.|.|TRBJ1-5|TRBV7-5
CVRSLAPRTGANQPQHF
TGTGTCAGAAGCTTAGCTCCTAGGACAGGGGCCAATCAGCCCCAGCATTTT
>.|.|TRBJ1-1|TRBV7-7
CASSLGAGTEAFF
TGTGCTAGCAGCTTAGGGGCAGGCACTGAAGCTTTCTTT
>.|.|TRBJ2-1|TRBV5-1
CASSLRASAGSNEQFF
TGCGCCAGCAGCTTGCGGGCCAGCGCGGGTTCGAATGAGCAGTTCTTC
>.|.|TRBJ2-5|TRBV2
CASSEGRAVQETQYF
TGTGCCAGCAGTGAAGGGAGGGCAGTACAAGAGACCCAGTACTTC
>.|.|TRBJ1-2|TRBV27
CASSFTGNYGYTF
TGTGCCAGCAGTTTTACAGGGAACTATGGCTACACCTTC
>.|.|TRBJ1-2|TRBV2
CASSEVNLEYGYTF
TGTGCCAGCAGTGAAGTAAACCTAGAGTATGGCTACACCTTC
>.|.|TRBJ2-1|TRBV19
CASSISRNEQFF
TGTGCCAGTAGTATATCACGGAATGAGCAGTTCTTC
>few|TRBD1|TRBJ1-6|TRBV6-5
CASSSRTGNDSPLHF
TGTGCCAGCAGTTCTAGGACAGGGAATGATTCACCCCTCCACTTT
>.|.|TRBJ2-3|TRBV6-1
CASSERAPDTQYF
TGTGCCAGCAGTGAGCGGGCGCCAGATACGCAGTATTTT
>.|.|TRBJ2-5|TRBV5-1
CASKEGETQYF
TGCGCCTCCAAGGAGGGAGAGACCCAGTACTTC
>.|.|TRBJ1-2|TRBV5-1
CASSLAGEGGYGYTF
TGCGCCAGCAGCTTGGCAGGGGAAGGGGGCTATGGCTACACCTTC